The T cell receptor beta chain under discussion was sequenced for a study of cytomegalovirus exposure and HLA in healthy donors. Overall study findings and caveats: Relative to the approximately 680-donor mean, N-insertions were reportedly fewer in an Asian-associated ancestry cluster in a later analysis. High specificity and sensitivity for cytomegalovirus status were reported for the classifier. Clonal expansion was found to be greater in HLA-associated TCR beta chains than in equally common others in a later analysis.

This clone was counted once. Antigen unknown. 60 Vbeta and 13 Jbeta primers were used in PCR. Produced via immunoSEQ multiplex PCR; TCRdb's table is partial and in-frame only. The data contain 180,000 or so clones, about 83% of them singletons. This clonotype originated in a female donor in good health and CMV-seronegative. Sequencing used PBMCs.

CDR3 sequence: CSVRRLLGETQYF. The CDR3 bases are TGCAGCGTTCGAAGACTGTTGGGAGAGACCCAGTACTTC. The V and J genes are TRBV29-1 and TRBJ2-5; no definite D call. Germline V CDR1 and CDR2: SQVTM, ANQGSEA. V was trimmed by 5 bases and J by 4 bases, leaving 14 bases between them. The CDR3 sequence is 13 residues long.